This T cell receptor (beta chain) originates from a study of OX40 agonist ivuxolimab in advanced cancers. Study-level points and caveats: CD4+ and CD8+ blood T cells expanded clonally by week 6 at 0.1 to 3.0 mg/kg.

A remark on this clone: Its target is not known.

The table came from immunoSEQ multiplex PCR; TCRdb's copy has only in-frame clones and leaves some out. The data show 65,000 to 75,000 clones, roughly 84% seen once. The germline V gene encodes CDR1 LGHNA and CDR2 YSLEER. Trimming removed 0 bases from V and 10 bases from J, with 22 bases in between. This CDR3 has 17 amino acids. Blood samples were obtained at baseline, cycle 4 day 1, and cycle 7 day 1. Material: CD4+ or CD8+ T cells sorted from blood, obtained in a trial of the OX40 agonist ivuxolimab. The receptor was derived from an adult with an advanced solid tumor such as melanoma, head and neck, liver or kidney cancer. This chain joins TRBV4-3 and TRBJ2-1; D not resolved. CDR3 amino acids: CASSQDASASFWKEQFF. As DNA, the CDR3 is TGCGCCAGCAGCCAAGATGCATCGGCCTCCTTTTGGAAGGAGCAGTTCTTC.